A selection of T cell receptor beta chains follows, all from one sample in a study of immune cell composition in non-small cell lung cancer. This table comes from immunoSEQ multiplex PCR, and its TCRdb copy is limited to in-frame clones, with some not included. The sample gives around 2,200 clones, under 85% of which show up once; about an eighth is in the top ten. Material for sequencing was lung tumor tissue. The receptor source for this set is a human donor with non-small cell lung cancer. The CDR3 runs from the conserved cysteine through the conserved F or W. A D gene is named only where the DNA matches it firmly. Size tells how often a clone was seen (once, few, many) or the class of an expanded clone, and some rows leave it out.

v_gene,abundance,j_gene,d_gene,CDR3aa,CDR3nt
TRBV6-1,NA,TRBJ1-1,NA,CASSSQANTEAFF,TGTGCCAGCAGTTCACAGGCTAACACTGAAGCTTTCTTT
TRBV14,NA,TRBJ2-2,TRBD2,CASSRLAGGAGELFF,TGTGCCAGCAGCCGACTAGCGGGAGGGGCCGGGGAGCTGTTTTTT
TRBV7-9,NA,TRBJ2-7,TRBD2,CASSPPRGGRDEQYF,TGTGCCAGCAGCCCACCTCGGGGGGGCCGCGACGAGCAGTACTTC
TRBV28,few,TRBJ1-3,TRBD1,CASSLETGAGNTIYF,TGTGCCAGCAGTTTGGAGACAGGGGCTGGAAACACCATATATTTT
TRBV6-5,NA,TRBJ1-4,TRBD1,CASTNSGDSNEKLFF,TGTGCCAGCACCAACTCAGGGGACAGCAATGAAAAACTGTTTTTT
TRBV5-4,NA,TRBJ1-2,NA,CASSSSWGVGGGYTF,TGTGCCAGCAGCTCCAGCTGGGGCGTCGGTGGTGGCTACACCTTC
TRBV10-3,NA,TRBJ1-1,TRBD1,CAINQGGNTEAFF,TGTGCCATCAATCAGGGGGGGAACACTGAAGCTTTCTTT
TRBV11-3,NA,TRBJ2-7,TRBD2,CASTRAGGAEQYF,TGTGCCAGCACTAGGGCGGGAGGGGCCGAGCAGTACTTC
TRBV5-6,NA,TRBJ1-2,NA,CASSFSPSNGYTF,TGTGCCAGCAGTTTCTCTCCAAGCAATGGCTACACCTTC
TRBV25-1,once,TRBJ1-4,NA,CASSEQNEKLFF,TGTGCCAGCAGTGAACAGAATGAAAAACTGTTTTTT
TRBV18,NA,TRBJ2-7,TRBD1,CASSPGQGPYEQYF,TGTGCCAGCTCACCGGGACAGGGGCCCTACGAGCAGTACTTC
TRBV6-5,NA,TRBJ2-3,NA,CASSYSVSGTQDTQYF,TGTGCCAGCAGTTACTCCGTTTCAGGAACTCAGGATACGCAGTATTTT
TRBV14,NA,TRBJ2-1,TRBD2,CASSPLVAGSGEQFF,TGTGCCAGCAGCCCTCTGGTAGCGGGATCCGGTGAGCAGTTCTTC
TRBV7-6,NA,TRBJ1-6,TRBD1,CASSLAPMDRANSPLHF,TGTGCCAGCAGCTTAGCCCCTATGGACAGGGCTAATTCACCCCTCCACTTT
TRBV7-2,NA,TRBJ2-3,NA,CASRETGTDTQYF,TGTGCCAGCAGAGAGACAGGCACAGATACGCAGTATTTT
TRBV7-9,large,TRBJ2-7,TRBD1,CASSPRQGPNHEQYF,TGTGCCAGCAGCCCCCGACAGGGGCCCAACCACGAGCAGTACTTC
TRBV15,NA,TRBJ2-5,NA,CATSRDPGGEETQYF,TGTGCCACCAGCAGAGATCCCGGAGGGGAAGAGACCCAGTACTTC
TRBV4-2,NA,TRBJ1-2,NA,CASSQEEIANYGYTF,TGTGCCAGCAGCCAAGAAGAGATAGCTAACTATGGCTACACCTTC
TRBV19,NA,TRBJ1-1,NA,CASSIVGEMNTEAFF,TGTGCCAGTAGTATAGTCGGGGAAATGAACACTGAAGCTTTCTTT
TRBV27,NA,TRBJ2-1,TRBD1,CASSSRDRARDEQFF,TGTGCCAGCAGTTCCCGGGACAGGGCAAGAGATGAGCAGTTCTTC
TRBV19,NA,TRBJ1-1,NA,CASQDRLNTEAFF,TGTGCCAGTCAGGACAGATTGAACACTGAAGCTTTCTTT
TRBV6-5,NA,TRBJ1-1,NA,CASRRGTNAEAFF,TGTGCCAGCAGGAGAGGCACGAACGCTGAAGCTTTCTTT
TRBV5-1,NA,TRBJ2-3,NA,CASSFWGDTDTQYF,TGCGCCAGCAGCTTCTGGGGAGACACAGATACGCAGTATTTT
TRBV19,few,TRBJ1-5,NA,CASSSGVNQPQHF,TGTGCCAGTAGTAGCGGCGTCAATCAGCCCCAGCATTTT
TRBV6-5,NA,TRBJ1-2,TRBD1,CASREGARNGYTF,TGTGCCAGCAGGGAGGGGGCGCGAAATGGCTACACCTTC
TRBV7-2,once,TRBJ2-1,TRBD2,CASSLRVLAGGINEQFF,TGTGCCAGCAGCTTAAGGGTCCTAGCGGGAGGGATTAATGAGCAGTTCTTC
TRBV2,NA,TRBJ1-4,NA,CASRVSGGKLFF,TGTGCCAGTCGGGTTTCGGGGGGAAAACTGTTTTTT
TRBV5-1,few,TRBJ1-1,NA,CASSVEHPNTEAFF,TGCGCCAGCAGCGTCGAACACCCTAACACTGAAGCTTTCTTT
TRBV7-2,NA,TRBJ2-7,TRBD1,CASSLIDRGLDQYF,TGTGCCAGCAGCTTAATCGACAGGGGGTTAGATCAGTACTTC
TRBV27,NA,TRBJ1-1,TRBD1,CASGTGTLSEAFF,TGTGCCAGCGGGACAGGGACTCTCTCTGAAGCTTTCTTT
TRBV19,few,TRBJ1-6,TRBD1,CASSTGTGSSYNSPLHF,TGTGCCAGTAGTACCGGGACAGGGAGCTCCTATAATTCACCCCTCCACTTT
TRBV7-2,few,TRBJ2-5,NA,CASSWQGGGQETQYF,TGTGCCAGCAGCTGGCAGGGAGGGGGCCAAGAGACCCAGTACTTC
TRBV27,NA,TRBJ2-1,TRBD1,CASSLSDRGPSWEQFF,TGTGCCAGCAGTTTATCTGACAGGGGTCCTTCGTGGGAGCAGTTCTTC
TRBV28,NA,TRBJ2-5,TRBD2,CASSSGLAGGRETQYF,TGTGCCAGCAGTTCGGGACTAGCGGGAGGGCGAGAGACCCAGTACTTC
TRBV4-3,NA,TRBJ2-7,TRBD2,CASSQDRGLLYEQYF,TGCGCCAGCAGCCAAGATAGGGGACTATTATACGAGCAGTACTTC
TRBV19,NA,TRBJ2-5,TRBD2,CASSITTSGQETQYF,TGTGCCAGTAGTATCACCACTAGCGGTCAAGAGACCCAGTACTTC
TRBV2,NA,TRBJ2-1,TRBD2,CASSEAGGGLAGGGLDEQFF,TGTGCCAGCAGTGAAGCAGGAGGAGGGCTAGCGGGAGGTGGGTTGGATGAGCAGTTCTTC
TRBV11-2,once,TRBJ2-7,NA,CASSPAGGAGTYEQYF,TGTGCCAGCAGCCCCGCTGGGGGGGCAGGGACCTACGAGCAGTACTTC
TRBV6-1,NA,TRBJ1-2,TRBD1,CASSVDRGNYGYTF,TGTGCCAGCAGTGTCGACAGGGGGAACTATGGCTACACCTTC
TRBV11-3,NA,TRBJ2-5,TRBD2,CASSLAPSSGRIETQYF,TGTGCCAGCAGCTTAGCCCCATCTAGCGGACGGATAGAGACCCAGTACTTC
TRBV6-1,NA,TRBJ2-3,TRBD1,CASSEASGQGTDTQYF,TGTGCCAGCAGTGAAGCAAGTGGACAGGGCACAGATACGCAGTATTTT
TRBV13,NA,TRBJ1-5,NA,CASSRGENQPQHF,TGTGCCAGCAGCCGGGGGGAAAATCAGCCCCAGCATTTT
TRBV7-3,NA,TRBJ2-4,NA,CASSLGTRITKNIQYF,TGTGCCAGCAGCTTAGGGACTCGGATCACCAAAAACATTCAGTACTTC
TRBV11-2,NA,TRBJ1-1,NA,CASSLDPGDTEAFF,TGTGCCAGCAGCTTAGACCCAGGGGACACTGAAGCTTTCTTT
TRBV15,medium-sized,TRBJ1-4,NA,CATSRDRGATNEKLFF,TGTGCCACCAGCAGAGACAGGGGTGCAACTAATGAAAAACTGTTTTTT
TRBV27,NA,TRBJ2-2,NA,CASGSFRVSDTGELFF,TGTGCCAGCGGAAGTTTTAGGGTTAGCGACACCGGGGAGCTGTTTTTT
TRBV6-6,NA,TRBJ2-7,NA,CASSYADSYEQYF,TGTGCCAGCAGTTACGCGGATTCCTACGAGCAGTACTTC
TRBV5-5,once,TRBJ2-5,TRBD2,CASSLRSGGLEETQYF,TGTGCCAGCAGCTTGCGAAGCGGGGGGCTAGAAGAGACCCAGTACTTC
TRBV7-9,NA,TRBJ1-4,NA,CASSLGYRERHEKLFF,TGTGCCAGCAGCTTAGGGTACAGGGAGAGGCATGAAAAACTGTTTTTT
TRBV5-1,few,TRBJ1-6,TRBD1,CASSSLGGQNSPLHF,TGCGCCAGCAGCTCCCTTGGGGGACAGAATTCACCCCTCCACTTT
TRBV30,NA,TRBJ1-5,TRBD1,CAWSDDRGNQPQHF,TGTGCCTGGAGTGATGACAGGGGGAATCAGCCCCAGCATTTT
TRBV5-1,NA,TRBJ2-7,TRBD1,CASSPGTAYEQYF,TGCGCCAGCAGCCCCGGGACAGCCTACGAGCAGTACTTC
TRBV6-1,NA,TRBJ1-5,NA,CAAAGHQPQHF,TGTGCTGCGGCGGGACATCAGCCCCAGCATTTT
TRBV15,NA,TRBJ2-5,NA,CATSREIFTEETQYF,TGTGCCACCAGCAGAGAGATTTTCACAGAAGAGACCCAGTACTTC
TRBV15,NA,TRBJ1-3,TRBD1,CATSTRTGVGGNTIYF,TGTGCCACCAGCACTCGAACAGGGGTGGGAGGAAACACCATATATTTT
TRBV18,NA,TRBJ1-1,NA,CASSTPGEGRTEAFF,TGTGCCAGCTCAACTCCCGGAGAGGGGAGGACTGAAGCTTTCTTT
TRBV6-5,NA,TRBJ2-2,TRBD2,CASSYVTSGNTGELFF,TGTGCCAGCAGTTACGTAACTAGCGGGAACACCGGGGAGCTGTTTTTT